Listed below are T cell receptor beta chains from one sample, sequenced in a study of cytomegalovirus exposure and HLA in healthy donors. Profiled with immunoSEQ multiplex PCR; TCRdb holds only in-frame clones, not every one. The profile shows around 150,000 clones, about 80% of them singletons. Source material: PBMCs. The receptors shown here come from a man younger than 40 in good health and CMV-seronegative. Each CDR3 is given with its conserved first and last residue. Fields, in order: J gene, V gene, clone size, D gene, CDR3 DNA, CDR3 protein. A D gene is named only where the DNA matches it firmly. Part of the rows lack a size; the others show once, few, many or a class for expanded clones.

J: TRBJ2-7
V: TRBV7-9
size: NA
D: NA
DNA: TGTGCCAGCAGCCGGGACAACTCCTACGAGCAGTACTTC
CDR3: CASSRDNSYEQYF

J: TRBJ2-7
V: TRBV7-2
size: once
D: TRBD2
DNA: TGTGCCAGCAGCTTGGGAATCGGGACTAGCTTTTTTAACGAGCAGTACTTC
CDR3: CASSLGIGTSFFNEQYF

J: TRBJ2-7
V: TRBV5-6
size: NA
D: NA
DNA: TGTGCCAGCAGATCGAGCTCCTACGAGCAGTACTTC
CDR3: CASRSSSYEQYF

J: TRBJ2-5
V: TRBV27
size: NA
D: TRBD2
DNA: TGTGCCAGCAGTTTATATGGGGGAGGGACGAGGGAGACCCAGTACTTC
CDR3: CASSLYGGGTRETQYF

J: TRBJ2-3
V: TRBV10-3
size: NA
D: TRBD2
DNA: TGTGCCATCAGTGGTCGGATAGCGGGAGGGGTAGATACGCAGTATTTT
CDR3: CAISGRIAGGVDTQYF

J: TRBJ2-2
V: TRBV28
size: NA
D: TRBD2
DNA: TGTGCCAGGACAATTTGGGGGGGGAGAGGCGGGGAGCTGTTTTTT
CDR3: CARTIWGGRGGELFF

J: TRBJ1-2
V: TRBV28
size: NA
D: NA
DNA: TGTGCCAGCAGTTTACTGCGGGGCTACACCTTC
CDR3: CASSLLRGYTF

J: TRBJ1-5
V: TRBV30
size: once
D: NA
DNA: TGTGCCTGGAGTGGGGGGGGCAATCAGCCCCAGCATTTT
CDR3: CAWSGGGNQPQHF

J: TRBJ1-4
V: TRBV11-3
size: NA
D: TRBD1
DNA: TGTGCCAGCAGAGTTACCAGGGGGCTCGAGGAAAAACTGTTTTTT
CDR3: CASRVTRGLEEKLFF

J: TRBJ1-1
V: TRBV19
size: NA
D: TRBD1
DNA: TGTGCCAGTAGACCTACAGGGGGCTGGGCTGAAGCTTTCTTT
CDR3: CASRPTGGWAEAFF

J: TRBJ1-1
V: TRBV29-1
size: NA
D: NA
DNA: TGCAGCGTTGAAATAAAGGGGTACAGGAACACTGAAGCTTTCTTT
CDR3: CSVEIKGYRNTEAFF

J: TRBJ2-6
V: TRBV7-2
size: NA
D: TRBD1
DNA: TGTGCCAGCAGCCCATCGACAGGGACTGGGGCCAACGTCCTGACTTTC
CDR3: CASSPSTGTGANVLTF

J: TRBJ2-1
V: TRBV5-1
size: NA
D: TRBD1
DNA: TGCGCCAGCAGCTTACAGGGACAGACCTACAATGAGCAGTTCTTC
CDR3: CASSLQGQTYNEQFF

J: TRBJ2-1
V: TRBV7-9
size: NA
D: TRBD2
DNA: TGTGCCAGTTTGAAGCTTGGGCGCGGGAGAAGTTCCTACAATGAGCAGTTCTTC
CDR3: CASLKLGRGRSSYNEQFF

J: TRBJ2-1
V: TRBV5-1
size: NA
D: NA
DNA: TGCGCCAGCAGCGCTGGGGCCGTATACAATGAGCAGTTCTTC
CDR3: CASSAGAVYNEQFF

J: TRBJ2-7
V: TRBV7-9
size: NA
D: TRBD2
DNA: TGTTCCAGCAGCTCGGGGGGGGACTACGAGCAGTACTTC
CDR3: CSSSSGGDYEQYF

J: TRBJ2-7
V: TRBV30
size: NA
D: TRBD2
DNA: TGTGCCGGGTCTCCGGGAGGCTACTACGAGCAGTACTTC
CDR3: CAGSPGGYYEQYF

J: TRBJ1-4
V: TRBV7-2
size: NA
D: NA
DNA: TGTGCCAGCAGCTTACGTGGAGGGGGGGATGAAAAACTGTTTTTT
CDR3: CASSLRGGGDEKLFF

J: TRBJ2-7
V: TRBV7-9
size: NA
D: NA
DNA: TGTTCCAGCAGCTTTGAAGCCCCCGAGCAGTACTTC
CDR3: CSSSFEAPEQYF

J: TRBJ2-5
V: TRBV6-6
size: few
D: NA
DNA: TGTGCCAGCACCCATAAGGGGGGCGGGCCTGGGAGGGAGCAGTACTTC
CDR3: CASTHKGGGPGREQYF

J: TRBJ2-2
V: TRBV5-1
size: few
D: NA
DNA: TGCGCCAGCAGCTATAGCGGAGACACCGGGGAGCTGTTTTTT
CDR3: CASSYSGDTGELFF

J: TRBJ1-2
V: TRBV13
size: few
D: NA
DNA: TGTGCCAGCAGCTTAGGGACAGGCAACTATGGCTACACCTTC
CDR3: CASSLGTGNYGYTF

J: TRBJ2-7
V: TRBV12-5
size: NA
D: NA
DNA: TGTGCTAGTGGTTCGGTCCTCTTC
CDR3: CASGSVLF

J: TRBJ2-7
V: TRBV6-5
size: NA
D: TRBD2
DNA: TGTGCCAGCAGTTACGAGGCAGCTAGCGGGCTGGGGGAGCAGTACTTC
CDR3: CASSYEAASGLGEQYF

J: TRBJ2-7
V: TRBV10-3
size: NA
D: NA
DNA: TGTGCCATCAGGGGAAGGGGCGCGAGCTACGAGCAGTACTTC
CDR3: CAIRGRGASYEQYF

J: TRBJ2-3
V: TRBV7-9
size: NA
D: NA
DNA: TGTGCCAGCAGCTTAATAGGCGGGGCGCAGTATTTT
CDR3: CASSLIGGAQYF

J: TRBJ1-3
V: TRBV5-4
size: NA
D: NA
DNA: TGTGCCAGCAGCTCAGGGACTCACTGGGGAAACACCATATATTTT
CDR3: CASSSGTHWGNTIYF

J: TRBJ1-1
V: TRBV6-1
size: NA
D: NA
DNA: TGTGCCAGCAGTATGAACAGGGAGACTGAAGCTTTCTTT
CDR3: CASSMNRETEAFF

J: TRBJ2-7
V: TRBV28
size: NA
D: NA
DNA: TGTGCCTATGGAACGGGAGAATACGAGCAGTACTTC
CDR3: CAYGTGEYEQYF

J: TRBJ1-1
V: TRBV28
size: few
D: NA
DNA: TGTGCCAGCAGTCCCCAGGGATTACGGCTAGGGGCTTTCTTT
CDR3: CASSPQGLRLGAFF

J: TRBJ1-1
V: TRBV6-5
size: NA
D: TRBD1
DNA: TGTGCCAGCAGTGCCGGGACAGGGAACGCTGAAGCTTTCTTT
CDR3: CASSAGTGNAEAFF

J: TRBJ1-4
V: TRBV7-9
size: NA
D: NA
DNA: TGTGCCAGCAGACCAAAATGGCCGATTAATGAAAAACTGTTTTTT
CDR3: CASRPKWPINEKLFF

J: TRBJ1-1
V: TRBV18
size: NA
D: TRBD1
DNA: TGTGCCAGCTCACCGGTGTGGGCAGGGGGTCGGAACACTGAAGCTTTCTTT
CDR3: CASSPVWAGGRNTEAFF

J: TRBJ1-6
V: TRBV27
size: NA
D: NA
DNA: TGTGCCAGCAGTTTTCCCGGGGGGGATTCACCCCTCCACTTT
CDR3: CASSFPGGDSPLHF

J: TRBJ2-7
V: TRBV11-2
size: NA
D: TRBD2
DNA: TGTGCCAGCAGCTTAGAATCCGCGGCTAGCGGGAGCTACGAGCAGTACTTC
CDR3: CASSLESAASGSYEQYF

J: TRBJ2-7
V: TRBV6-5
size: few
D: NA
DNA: TGTGCCAGCAGTAAGACAGCCCACGAGCAGTACTTC
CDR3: CASSKTAHEQYF

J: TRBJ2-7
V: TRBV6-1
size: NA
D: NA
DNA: TGTGCCAGCAGTGAAAGGTCTGGAAGCGTTAGCTCCTACGAGCAGTACTTC
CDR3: CASSERSGSVSSYEQYF

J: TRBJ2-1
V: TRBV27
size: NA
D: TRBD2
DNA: TGTGCCAGCAGCCCCAGGGCGGGACTAGCAGCTGACAATGAGCAGTTCTTC
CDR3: CASSPRAGLAADNEQFF

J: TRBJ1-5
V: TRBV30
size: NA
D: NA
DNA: TGTGCCTGGAGTTTCCAGAACAATCAGCCCCAGCATTTT
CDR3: CAWSFQNNQPQHF

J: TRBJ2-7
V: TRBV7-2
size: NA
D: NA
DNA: TGTGCCAGCAGCCCCCGTGGAGGGGTCGAGCAGTACTTC
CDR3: CASSPRGGVEQYF

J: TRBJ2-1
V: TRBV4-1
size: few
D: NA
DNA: TGCGCCAGCAGCCAAGATATCGGGGGAGGAAACAATGAGCAGTTCTTC
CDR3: CASSQDIGGGNNEQFF

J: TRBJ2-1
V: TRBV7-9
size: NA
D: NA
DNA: TGTGCCAGCAGCTTAGCACTTTCCAACAATGAGCAGTTCTTC
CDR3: CASSLALSNNEQFF

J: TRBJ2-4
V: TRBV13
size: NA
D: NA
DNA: TGTGCCAGCACCTCCTACAGAGACAAAAACATTCAGTACTTC
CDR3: CASTSYRDKNIQYF

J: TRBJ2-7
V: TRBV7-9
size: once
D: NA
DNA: TGTGCCAGCAGCTCCGAAAGCTACGAGCAGTACTTC
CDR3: CASSSESYEQYF

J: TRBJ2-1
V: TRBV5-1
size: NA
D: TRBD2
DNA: TGCGCCAGCAGCCTTACAGCAGCGGGAGGCCCTAGCTCCTACAATGAGCAGTTCTTC
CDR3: CASSLTAAGGPSSYNEQFF

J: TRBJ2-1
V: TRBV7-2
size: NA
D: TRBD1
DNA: TGTGCCAGCGGAAGACAGGGTGGAAATGAGCAGTTCTTC
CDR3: CASGRQGGNEQFF

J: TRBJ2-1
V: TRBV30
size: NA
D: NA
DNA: TGTGCCTGGAGTGCGACTCTCAACAATGAGCAGTTCTTC
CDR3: CAWSATLNNEQFF

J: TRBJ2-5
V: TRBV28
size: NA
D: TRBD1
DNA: TGTGCCAGCAGTTCCGGGACAGGGCGCATAGTGCAGTACTTC
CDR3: CASSSGTGRIVQYF

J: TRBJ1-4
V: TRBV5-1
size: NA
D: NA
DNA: TGCGCCAGCAGCTTTTCCGGGGGGGGTGAAAAACTGTTTTTT
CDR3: CASSFSGGGEKLFF

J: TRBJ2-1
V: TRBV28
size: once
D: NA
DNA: TGTGCCAGCAGTGGACTTAGCAGTCGCTCCTACAATGAGCAGTTCTTC
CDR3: CASSGLSSRSYNEQFF

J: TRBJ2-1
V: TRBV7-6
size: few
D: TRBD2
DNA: TGTGCCAGCAGCTTAAGTTTCCGACTAGCTCGCAATGAGCAGTTCTTC
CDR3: CASSLSFRLARNEQFF

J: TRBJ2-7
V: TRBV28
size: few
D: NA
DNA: TGTGCCAGCAGGCCCGAGGAGCAGTACTTC
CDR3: CASRPEEQYF

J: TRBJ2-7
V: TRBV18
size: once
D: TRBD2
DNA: TGTGCCAGCTCCCGCATAGGGGGAGCGGGAGCCGCCTACGAGCAGTACTTC
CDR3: CASSRIGGAGAAYEQYF